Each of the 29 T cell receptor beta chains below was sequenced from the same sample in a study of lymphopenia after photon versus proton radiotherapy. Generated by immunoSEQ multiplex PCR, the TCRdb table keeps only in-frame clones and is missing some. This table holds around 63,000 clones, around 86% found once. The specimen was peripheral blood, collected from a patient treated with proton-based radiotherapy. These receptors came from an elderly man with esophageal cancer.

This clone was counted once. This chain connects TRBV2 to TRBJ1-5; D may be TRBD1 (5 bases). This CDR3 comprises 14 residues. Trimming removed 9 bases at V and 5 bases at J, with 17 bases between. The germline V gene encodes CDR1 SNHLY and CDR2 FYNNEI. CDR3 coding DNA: TGTGCCAGTACCCCGGTTCGGGGGGATCAGCCCCAGCATTTT. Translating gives CASTPVRGDQPQHF.

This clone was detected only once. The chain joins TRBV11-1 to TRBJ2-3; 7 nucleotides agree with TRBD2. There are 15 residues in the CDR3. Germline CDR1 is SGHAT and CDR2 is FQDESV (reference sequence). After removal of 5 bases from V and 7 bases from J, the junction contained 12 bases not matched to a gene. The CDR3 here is CASSTGDSGGNTQYF. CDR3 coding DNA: TGTGCCAGCAGCACCGGGGATTCCGGGGGGAATACGCAGTATTTT. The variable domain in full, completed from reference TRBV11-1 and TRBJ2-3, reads EAEVAQSPRYKITEKSQAVAFWCDPISGHATLYWYRQILGQGPELLVQFQDESVVDDSQLPKDRFSAERLKGVDSTLKIQPAELGDSAMYLCASSTGDSGGNTQYFGPGTRLTVL.

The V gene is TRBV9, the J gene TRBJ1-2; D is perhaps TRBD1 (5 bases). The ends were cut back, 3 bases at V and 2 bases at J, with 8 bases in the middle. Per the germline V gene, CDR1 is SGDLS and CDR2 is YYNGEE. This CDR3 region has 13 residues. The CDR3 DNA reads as TGTGCCAGCAGCGGGAGGGGCAACTATGGCTACACCTTC. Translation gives CASSGRGNYGYTF.

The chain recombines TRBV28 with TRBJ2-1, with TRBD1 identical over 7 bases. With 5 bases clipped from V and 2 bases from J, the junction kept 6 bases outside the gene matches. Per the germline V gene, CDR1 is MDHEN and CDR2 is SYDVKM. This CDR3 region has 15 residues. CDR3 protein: CASSPRQGTYNEQFF. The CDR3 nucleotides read TGTGCCAGCAGTCCCCGACAGGGAACCTACAATGAGCAGTTCTTC. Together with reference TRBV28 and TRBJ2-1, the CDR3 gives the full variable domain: DVKVTQSSRYLVKRTGEKVFLECVQDMDHENMFWYRQDPGLGLRLIYFSYDVKMKEKGDIPEGYSVSREKKERFSLILESASTNQTSMYLCASSPRQGTYNEQFFGPGTRLTVL.

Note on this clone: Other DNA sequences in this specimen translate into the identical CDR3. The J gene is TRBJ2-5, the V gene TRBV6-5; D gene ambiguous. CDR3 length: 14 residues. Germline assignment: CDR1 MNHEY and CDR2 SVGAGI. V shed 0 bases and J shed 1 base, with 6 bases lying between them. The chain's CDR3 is CASSYSHSQETQYF. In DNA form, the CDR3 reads TGTGCCAGCAGTTACTCGCACAGCCAAGAGACCCAGTACTTC.

The CDR3 sequence is CASSTRTANSNQPQHF. CDR3 bases: TGTGCCAGCAGCACCCGGACTGCTAATAGCAATCAGCCCCAGCATTTT. J is TRBJ1-5 and V is TRBV21-1. TRBV21-1 is an annotated pseudogene. There are 16 residues in the CDR3.

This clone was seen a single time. The CDR3 DNA follows: TGCGCCAGCAGCCAACTAGCGGGAGCGAGGGGTGAGCAGTTCTTC. It specifies CASSQLAGARGEQFF. V gene TRBV4-1 combines with J gene TRBJ2-1; 10 nucleotides align to TRBD2. This CDR3 contains 15 residues. Germline CDR1 reads MGHRA; CDR2 reads YSYEKL. Trimming at V came to 2 bases and at J to 9 bases, leaving 7 bases not matched to a gene.

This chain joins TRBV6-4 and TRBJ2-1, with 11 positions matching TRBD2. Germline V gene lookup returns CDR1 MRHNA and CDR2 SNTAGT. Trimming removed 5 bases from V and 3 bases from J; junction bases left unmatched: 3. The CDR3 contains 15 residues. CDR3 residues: CASSPGTSGYNEQFF. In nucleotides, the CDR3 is TGTGCCAGCAGTCCCGGGACTAGCGGCTACAATGAGCAGTTCTTC.

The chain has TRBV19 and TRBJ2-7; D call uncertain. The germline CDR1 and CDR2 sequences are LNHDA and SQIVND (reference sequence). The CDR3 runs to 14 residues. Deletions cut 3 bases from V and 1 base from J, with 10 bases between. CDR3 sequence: CASSMSGGSYEQYF. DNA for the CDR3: TGTGCCAGTAGTATGTCCGGCGGTTCCTACGAGCAGTACTTC.

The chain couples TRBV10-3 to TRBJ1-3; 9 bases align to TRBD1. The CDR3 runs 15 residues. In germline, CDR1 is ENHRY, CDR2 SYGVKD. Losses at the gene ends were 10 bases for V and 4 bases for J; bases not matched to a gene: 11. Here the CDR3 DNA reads TGTGCCAGCCTTCTAACAGGGGGCCGCGGAAACACCATATATTTT. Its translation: CASLLTGGRGNTIYF.

CDR3: CASSYRGREQYF. As DNA, the CDR3 is TGTGCCAGCAGCTACAGGGGGCGCGAGCAGTACTTC. The chain combines TRBV2 with TRBJ2-7, with 9 bases aligning to TRBD1. The V segment lost 6 bases and the J segment 6 bases; nucleotides outside the gene matches: 3. Germline V gives CDR1 SNHLY, CDR2 FYNNEI. CDR3 length: 12 amino acids.

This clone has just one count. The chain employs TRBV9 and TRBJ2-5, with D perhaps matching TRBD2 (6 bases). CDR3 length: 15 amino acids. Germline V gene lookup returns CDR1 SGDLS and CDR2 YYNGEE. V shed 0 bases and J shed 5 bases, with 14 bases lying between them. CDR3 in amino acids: CASSVVPGALETQYF. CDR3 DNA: TGTGCCAGCAGCGTAGTCCCGGGAGCCTTGGAGACCCAGTACTTC.

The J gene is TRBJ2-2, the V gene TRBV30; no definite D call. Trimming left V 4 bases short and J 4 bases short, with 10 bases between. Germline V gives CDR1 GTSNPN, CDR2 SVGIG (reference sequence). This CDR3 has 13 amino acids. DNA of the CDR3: TGTGCCTGGACCGTGATACCCACCGGGGAGCTGTTTTTT. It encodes CAWTVIPTGELFF.

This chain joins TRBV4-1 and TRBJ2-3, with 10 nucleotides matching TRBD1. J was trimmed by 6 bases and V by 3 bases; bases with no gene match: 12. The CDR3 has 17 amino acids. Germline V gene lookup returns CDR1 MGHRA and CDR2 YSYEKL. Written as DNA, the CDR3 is TGCGCCAGCAGCCACCGACAGGGGGCATCAGCGACGGATACGCAGTATTTT. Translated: CASSHRQGASATDTQYF.

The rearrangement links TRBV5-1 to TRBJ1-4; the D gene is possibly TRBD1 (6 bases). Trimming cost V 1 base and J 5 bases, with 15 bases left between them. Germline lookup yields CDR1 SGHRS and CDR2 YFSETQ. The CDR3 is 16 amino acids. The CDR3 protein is CASSLTHGGANEKLFF. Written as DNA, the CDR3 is TGCGCCAGCAGCTTGACCCACGGGGGCGCGAATGAAAAACTGTTTTTT.

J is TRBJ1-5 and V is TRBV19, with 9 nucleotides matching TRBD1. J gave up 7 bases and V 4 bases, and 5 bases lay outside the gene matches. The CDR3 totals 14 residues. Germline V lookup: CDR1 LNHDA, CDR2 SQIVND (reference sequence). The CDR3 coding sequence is TGTGCCAGTAGTACCCGGACAGGGGAGCAGCCCCAGCATTTT. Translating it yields CASSTRTGEQPQHF. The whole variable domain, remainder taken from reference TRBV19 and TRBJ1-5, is DGGITQSPKYLFRKEGQNVTLSCEQNLNHDAMYWYRQDPGQGLRLIYYSQIVNDFQKGDIAEGYSVSREKKESFPLTVTSAQKNPTAFYLCASSTRTGEQPQHFGDGTRLSIL.

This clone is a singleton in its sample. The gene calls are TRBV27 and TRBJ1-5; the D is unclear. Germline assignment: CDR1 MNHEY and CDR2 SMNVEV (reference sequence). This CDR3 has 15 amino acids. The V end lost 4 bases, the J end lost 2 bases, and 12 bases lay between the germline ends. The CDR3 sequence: CASSSFGVGNQPQHF. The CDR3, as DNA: TGTGCCAGCAGTTCTTTTGGGGTTGGCAATCAGCCCCAGCATTTT.

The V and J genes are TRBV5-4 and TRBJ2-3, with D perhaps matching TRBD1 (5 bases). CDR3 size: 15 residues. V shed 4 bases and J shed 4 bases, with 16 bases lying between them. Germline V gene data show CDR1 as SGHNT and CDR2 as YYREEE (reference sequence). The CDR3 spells CASSPGGAGADTQYF. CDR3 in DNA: TGTGCCAGCAGCCCTGGTGGGGCCGGAGCAGATACGCAGTATTTT. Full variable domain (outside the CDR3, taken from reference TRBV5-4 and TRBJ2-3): ETGVTQSPTHLIKTRGQQVTLRCSSQSGHNTVSWYQQALGQGPQFIFQYYREEENGRGNFPPRFSGLQFPNYSSELNVNALELDDSALYLCASSPGGAGADTQYFGPGTRLTVL.

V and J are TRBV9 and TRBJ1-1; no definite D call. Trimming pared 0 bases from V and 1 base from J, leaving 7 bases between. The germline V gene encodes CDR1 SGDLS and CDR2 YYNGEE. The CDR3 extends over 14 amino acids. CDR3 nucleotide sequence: TGTGCCAGCAGCGTAGGTTCGAAGAACACTGAAGCTTTCTTT. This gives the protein CASSVGSKNTEAFF.

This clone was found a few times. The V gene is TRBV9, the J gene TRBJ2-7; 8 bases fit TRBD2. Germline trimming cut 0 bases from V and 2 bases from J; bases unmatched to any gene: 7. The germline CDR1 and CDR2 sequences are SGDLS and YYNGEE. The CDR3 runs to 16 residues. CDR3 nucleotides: TGTGCCAGCAGCGTAGGTGTACTAGCGGCTCCCTACGAGCAGTACTTC. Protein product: CASSVGVLAAPYEQYF. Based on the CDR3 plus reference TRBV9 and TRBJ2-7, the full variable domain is DSGVTQTPKHLITATGQRVTLRCSPRSGDLSVYWYQQSLDQGLQFLIQYYNGEERAKGNILERFSAQQFPDLHSELNLSSLELGDSALYFCASSVGVLAAPYEQYFGPGTRLTVT.

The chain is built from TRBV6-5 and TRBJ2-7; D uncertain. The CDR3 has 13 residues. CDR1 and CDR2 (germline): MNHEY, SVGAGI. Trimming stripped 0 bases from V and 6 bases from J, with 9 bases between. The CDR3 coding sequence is TGTGCCAGCAGTTACTCTGAGCAGGCCGAGCAGTACTTC. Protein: CASSYSEQAEQYF.

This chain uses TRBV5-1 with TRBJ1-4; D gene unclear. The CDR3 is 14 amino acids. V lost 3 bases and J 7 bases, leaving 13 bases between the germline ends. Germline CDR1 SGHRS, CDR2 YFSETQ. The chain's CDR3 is CASSYLGRGEKLFF. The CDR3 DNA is TGCGCCAGCAGCTACCTAGGACGGGGTGAAAAACTGTTTTTT.

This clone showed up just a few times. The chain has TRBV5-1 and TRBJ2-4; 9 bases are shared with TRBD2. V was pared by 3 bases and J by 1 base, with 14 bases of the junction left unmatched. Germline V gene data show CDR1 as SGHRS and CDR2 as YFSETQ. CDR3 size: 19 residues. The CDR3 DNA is TGCGCCAGCAGCTCGGCGGGTAGCGGGAGTACGGGCGCCAAAAACATTCAGTACTTC. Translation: CASSSAGSGSTGAKNIQYF.

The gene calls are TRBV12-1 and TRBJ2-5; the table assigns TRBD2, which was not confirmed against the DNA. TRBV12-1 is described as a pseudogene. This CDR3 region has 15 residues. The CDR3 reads CASSPGTSGRETQYF. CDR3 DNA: TGTGCCAGCAGCCCTGGGACTAGCGGGAGAGAGACCCAGTACTTC.

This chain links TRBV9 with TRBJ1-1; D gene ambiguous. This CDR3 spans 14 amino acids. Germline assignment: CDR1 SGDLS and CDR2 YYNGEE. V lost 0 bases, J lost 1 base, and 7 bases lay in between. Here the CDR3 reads CASSVEVQNTEAFF. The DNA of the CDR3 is TGTGCCAGCAGCGTAGAGGTCCAGAACACTGAAGCTTTCTTT.

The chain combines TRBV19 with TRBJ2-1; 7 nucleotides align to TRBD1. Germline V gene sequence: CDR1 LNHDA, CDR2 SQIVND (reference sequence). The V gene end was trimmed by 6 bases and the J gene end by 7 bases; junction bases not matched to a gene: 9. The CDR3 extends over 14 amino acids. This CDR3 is CASSLTGTKNEQFF. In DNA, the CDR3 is TGTGCCAGTAGCTTGACAGGGACCAAGAATGAGCAGTTCTTC.

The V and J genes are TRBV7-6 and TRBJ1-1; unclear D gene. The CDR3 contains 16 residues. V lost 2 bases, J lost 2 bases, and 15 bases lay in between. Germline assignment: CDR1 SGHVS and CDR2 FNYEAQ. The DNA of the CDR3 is TGTGCCAGCAGCTTACTGGGGAGGACGAGAAACACTGAAGCTTTCTTT. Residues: CASSLLGRTRNTEAFF.

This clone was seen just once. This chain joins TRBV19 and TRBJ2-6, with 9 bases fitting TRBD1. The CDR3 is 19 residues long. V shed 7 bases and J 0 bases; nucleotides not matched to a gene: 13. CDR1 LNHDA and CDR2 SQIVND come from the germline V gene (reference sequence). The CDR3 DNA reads TGTGCCAGTACTAATCTACTTTGGGACAGGGTCTCTGGGGCCAACGTCCTGACTTTC. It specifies CASTNLLWDRVSGANVLTF.

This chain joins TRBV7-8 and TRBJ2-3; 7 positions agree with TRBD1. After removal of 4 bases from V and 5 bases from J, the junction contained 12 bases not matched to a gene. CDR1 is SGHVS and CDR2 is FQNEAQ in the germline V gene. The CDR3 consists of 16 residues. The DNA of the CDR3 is TGTGCCAGCAGCTCCGGACAGGCTATCAATGTAGATACGCAGTATTTT. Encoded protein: CASSSGQAINVDTQYF.